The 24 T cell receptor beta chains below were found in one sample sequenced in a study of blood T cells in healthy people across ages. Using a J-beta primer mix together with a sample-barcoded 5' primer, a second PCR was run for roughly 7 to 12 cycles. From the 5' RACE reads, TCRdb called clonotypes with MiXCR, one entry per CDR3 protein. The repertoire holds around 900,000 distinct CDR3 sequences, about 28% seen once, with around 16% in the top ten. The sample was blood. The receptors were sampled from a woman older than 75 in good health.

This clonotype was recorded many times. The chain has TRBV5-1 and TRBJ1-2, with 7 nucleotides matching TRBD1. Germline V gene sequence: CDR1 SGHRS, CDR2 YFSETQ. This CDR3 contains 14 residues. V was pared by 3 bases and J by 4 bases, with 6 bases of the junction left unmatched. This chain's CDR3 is CASSSGQNFYGYTF. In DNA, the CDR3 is TGCGCCAGCAGCTCGGGACAGAACTTCTATGGCTACACCTTC.

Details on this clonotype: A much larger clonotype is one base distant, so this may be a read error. Here the CDR3 DNA reads TGCAGTGCTAGCCCCCGGGGCAGAGTTACAGATACGCAGTATTTT. Translation gives CSASPRGRVTDTQYF. The chain has TRBV20-1 and TRBJ2-3; D may correspond to TRBD1 or TRBD2 (5 bases each). The CDR3 consists of 15 residues. Germline CDR1 reads DFQATT; CDR2 reads SNEGSKA (reference sequence). V was shortened by 3 bases and J by 3 bases, with 16 bases between the two germline ends.

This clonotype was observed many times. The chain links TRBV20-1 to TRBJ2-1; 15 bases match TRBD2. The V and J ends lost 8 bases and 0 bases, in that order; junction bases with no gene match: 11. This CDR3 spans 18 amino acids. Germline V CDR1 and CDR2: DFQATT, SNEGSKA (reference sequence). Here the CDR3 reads CSQRWTSGGASSYNEQFF. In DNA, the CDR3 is TGCAGTCAGCGATGGACTAGCGGGGGGGCGAGCTCCTACAATGAGCAGTTCTTC.

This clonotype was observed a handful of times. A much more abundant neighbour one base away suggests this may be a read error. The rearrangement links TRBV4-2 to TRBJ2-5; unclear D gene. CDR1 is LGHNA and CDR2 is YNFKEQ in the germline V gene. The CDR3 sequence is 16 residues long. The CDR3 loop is CAGSQDPQFSRETQYF. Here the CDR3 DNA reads TGTGCCGGCAGCCAAGATCCGCAATTTAGCCGAGAGACCCAGTACTTC.

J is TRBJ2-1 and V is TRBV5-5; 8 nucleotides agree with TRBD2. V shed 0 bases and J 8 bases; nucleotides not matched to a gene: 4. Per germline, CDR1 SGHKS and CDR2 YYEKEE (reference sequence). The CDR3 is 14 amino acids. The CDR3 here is CASSLGATSDEQFF. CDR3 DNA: TGTGCCAGCAGCTTGGGTGCGACTAGCGATGAGCAGTTCTTC.

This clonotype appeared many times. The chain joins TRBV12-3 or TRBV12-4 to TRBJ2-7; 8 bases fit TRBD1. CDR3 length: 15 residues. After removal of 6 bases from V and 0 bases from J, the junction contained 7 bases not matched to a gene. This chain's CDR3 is CASRRWTGSSYEQYF. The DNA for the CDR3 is TGTGCCAGCAGACGCTGGACAGGGAGCTCCTACGAGCAGTACTTC.

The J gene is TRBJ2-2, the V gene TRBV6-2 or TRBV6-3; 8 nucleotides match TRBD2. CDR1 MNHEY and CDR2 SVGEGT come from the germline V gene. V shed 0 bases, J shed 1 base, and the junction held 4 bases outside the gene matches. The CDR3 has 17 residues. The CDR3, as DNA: TGTGCCAGCAGTTACTCTCCGGGGGGGGTGAACACCGGGGAGCTGTTTTTT. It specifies CASSYSPGGVNTGELFF.

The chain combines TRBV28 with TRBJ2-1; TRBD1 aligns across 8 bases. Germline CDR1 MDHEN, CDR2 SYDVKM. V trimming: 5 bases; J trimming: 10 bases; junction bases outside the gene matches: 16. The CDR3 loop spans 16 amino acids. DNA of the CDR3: TGTGCCAGCAGTCCTCAACTCGGGACAGGCCCCTACGAGCAGTTCTTC. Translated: CASSPQLGTGPYEQFF.

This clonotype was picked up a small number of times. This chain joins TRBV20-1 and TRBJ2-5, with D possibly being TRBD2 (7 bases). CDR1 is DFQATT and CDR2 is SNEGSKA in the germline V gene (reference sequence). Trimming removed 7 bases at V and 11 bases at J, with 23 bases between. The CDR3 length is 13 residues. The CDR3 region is CSGRGGRGNEQYF. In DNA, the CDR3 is TGCAGTGGCCGTGGAGGGAGGGGGAATGAGCAGTACTTC.

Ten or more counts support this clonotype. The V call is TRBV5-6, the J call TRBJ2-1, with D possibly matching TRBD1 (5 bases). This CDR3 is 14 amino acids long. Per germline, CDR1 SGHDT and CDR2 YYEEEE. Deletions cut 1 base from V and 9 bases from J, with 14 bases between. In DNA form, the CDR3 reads TGTGCCAGCAGCTTGTTCAGACAGTTTTTTGAGCAGTTCTTC. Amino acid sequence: CASSLFRQFFEQFF.

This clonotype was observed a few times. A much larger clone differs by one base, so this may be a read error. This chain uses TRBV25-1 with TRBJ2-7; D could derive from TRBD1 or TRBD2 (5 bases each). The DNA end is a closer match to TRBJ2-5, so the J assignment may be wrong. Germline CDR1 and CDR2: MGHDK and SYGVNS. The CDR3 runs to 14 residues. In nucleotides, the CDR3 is TGTGCCAGCAGGGAATCAGGGCCGGGGGAGACCCAGTACTTC. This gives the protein CASRESGPGETQYF.

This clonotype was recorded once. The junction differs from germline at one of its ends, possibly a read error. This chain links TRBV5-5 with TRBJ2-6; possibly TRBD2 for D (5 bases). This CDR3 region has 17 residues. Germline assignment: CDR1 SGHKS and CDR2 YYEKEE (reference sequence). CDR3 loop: CAGSLEAISSGANVLTF. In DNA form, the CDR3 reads TGTGCCGGCAGCTTGGAGGCTATCAGTTCGGGGGCCAACGTCCTGACTTTC. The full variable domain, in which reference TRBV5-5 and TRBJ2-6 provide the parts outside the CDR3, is DAGVTQSPTHLIKTRGQQVTLRCSPISGHKSVSWYQQVLGQGPQFIFQYYEKEERGRGNFPDRFSARQFPNYSSELNVNALLLGDSALYLCAGSLEAISSGANVLTFGAGSRLTVL.

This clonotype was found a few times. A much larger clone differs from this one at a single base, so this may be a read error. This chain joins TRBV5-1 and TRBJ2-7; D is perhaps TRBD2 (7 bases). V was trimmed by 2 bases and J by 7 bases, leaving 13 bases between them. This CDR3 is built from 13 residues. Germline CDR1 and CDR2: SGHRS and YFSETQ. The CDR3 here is CASSFGGDNEQYF. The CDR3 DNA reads TGCGCCAGCAGCTTTGGGGGGGACAATGAGCAGTACTTC.

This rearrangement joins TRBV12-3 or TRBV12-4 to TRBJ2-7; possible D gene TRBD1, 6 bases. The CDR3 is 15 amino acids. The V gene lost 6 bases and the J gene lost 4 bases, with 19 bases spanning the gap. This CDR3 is CASSLEQGPNYEQYF. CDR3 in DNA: TGTGCCAGCAGCTTGGAACAGGGACCGAATTACGAGCAGTACTTC.

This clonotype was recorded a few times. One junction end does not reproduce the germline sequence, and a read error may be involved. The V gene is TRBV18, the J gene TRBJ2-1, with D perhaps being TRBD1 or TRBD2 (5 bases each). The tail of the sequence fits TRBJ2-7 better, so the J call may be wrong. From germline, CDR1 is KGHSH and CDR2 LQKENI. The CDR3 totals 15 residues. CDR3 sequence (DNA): TGTGTCAGCTCAAACCGGGACGGATCCTACAATGAGCAGTACTTC. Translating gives CVSSNRDGSYNEQYF.

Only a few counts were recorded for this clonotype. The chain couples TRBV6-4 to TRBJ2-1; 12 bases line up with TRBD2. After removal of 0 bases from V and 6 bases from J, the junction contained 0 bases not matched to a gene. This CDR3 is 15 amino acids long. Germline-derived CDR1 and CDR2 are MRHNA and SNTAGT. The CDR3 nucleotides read TGTGCCAGCAGTGACTCGACTAGCGGGAGCAATGAGCAGTTCTTC. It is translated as CASSDSTSGSNEQFF.

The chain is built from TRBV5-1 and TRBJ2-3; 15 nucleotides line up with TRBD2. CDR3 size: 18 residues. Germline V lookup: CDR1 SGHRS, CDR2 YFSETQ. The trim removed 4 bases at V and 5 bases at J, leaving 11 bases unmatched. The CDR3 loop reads CASSPGLAGGLKRDTQYF. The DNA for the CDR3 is TGCGCCAGCAGCCCCGGACTAGCGGGGGGGCTAAAGAGAGATACGCAGTATTTT.

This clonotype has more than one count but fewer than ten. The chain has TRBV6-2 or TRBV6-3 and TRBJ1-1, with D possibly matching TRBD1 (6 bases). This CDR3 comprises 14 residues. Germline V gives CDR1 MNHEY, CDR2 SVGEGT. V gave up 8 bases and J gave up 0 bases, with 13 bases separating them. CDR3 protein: CASRRGGLNTEAFF. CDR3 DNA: TGTGCCAGCCGTAGAGGGGGATTGAACACTGAAGCTTTCTTT.

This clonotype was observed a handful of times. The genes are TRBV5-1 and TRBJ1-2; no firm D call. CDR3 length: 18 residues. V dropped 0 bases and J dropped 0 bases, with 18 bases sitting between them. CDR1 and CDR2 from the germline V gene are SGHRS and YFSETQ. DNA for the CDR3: TGCGCCAGCAGCTTGGGGGATAGTTCCCCTAACTCTAACTATGGCTACACCTTC. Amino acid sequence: CASSLGDSSPNSNYGYTF.

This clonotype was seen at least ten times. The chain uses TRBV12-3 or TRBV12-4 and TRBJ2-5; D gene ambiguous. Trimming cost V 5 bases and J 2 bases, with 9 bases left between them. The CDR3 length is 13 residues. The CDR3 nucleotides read TGTGCCAGCAGTCACCGCCCTCAAGAGACCCAGTACTTC. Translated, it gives CASSHRPQETQYF.

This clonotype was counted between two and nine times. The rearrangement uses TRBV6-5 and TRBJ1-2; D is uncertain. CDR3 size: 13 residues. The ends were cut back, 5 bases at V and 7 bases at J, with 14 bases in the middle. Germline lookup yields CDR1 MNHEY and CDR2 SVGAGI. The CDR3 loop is CASSSLGRGGYTF. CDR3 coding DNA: TGTGCCAGCAGTAGCCTTGGGCGGGGTGGCTACACCTTC.

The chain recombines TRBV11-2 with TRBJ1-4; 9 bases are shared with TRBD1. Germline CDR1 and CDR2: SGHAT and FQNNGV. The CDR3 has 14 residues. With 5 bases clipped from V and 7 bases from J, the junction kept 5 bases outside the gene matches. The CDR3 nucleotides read TGTGCCAGCAGCCTGACAGGGGGTCGTGAAAAACTGTTTTTT. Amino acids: CASSLTGGREKLFF.

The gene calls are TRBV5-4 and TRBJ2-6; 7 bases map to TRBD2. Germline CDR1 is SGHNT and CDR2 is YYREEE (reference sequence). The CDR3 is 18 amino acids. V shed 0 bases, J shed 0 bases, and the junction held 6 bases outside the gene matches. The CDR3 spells CASSLVGGVSSGANVLTF. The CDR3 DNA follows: TGTGCCAGCAGCTTGGTTGGGGGGGTTAGCTCTGGGGCCAACGTCCTGACTTTC.

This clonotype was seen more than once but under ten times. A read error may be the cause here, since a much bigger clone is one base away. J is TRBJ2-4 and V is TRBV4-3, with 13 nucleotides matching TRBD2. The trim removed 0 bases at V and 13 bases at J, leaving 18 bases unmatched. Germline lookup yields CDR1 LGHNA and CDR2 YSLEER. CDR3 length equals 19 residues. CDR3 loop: CASSQDYQGTSGAYNEQYF. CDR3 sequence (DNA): TGCGCCAGCAGCCAAGATTATCAGGGGACTAGCGGGGCGTACAATGAGCAGTACTTC.